This T cell receptor beta chain was found in a study of blood T cells in healthy people across ages. Primed by a sample-barcoded 5' primer and a J-beta primer mix, a second PCR proceeded for about 7 to 11 cycles. Every cDNA molecule bore a tag from a template-switch adaptor containing 12 random nucleotides. TCRdb reanalysed the 5' RACE reads using MiXCR and keeps one entry per CDR3 protein. The table includes hundreds of thousands of distinct CDR3 sequences, roughly 50% detected once. Study-wide findings and caveats: Considered underestimates were the diversity estimates obtained from one million T cells.

As concerns this clonotype: Antigen specificity is unknown.

Germline assignment: CDR1 SGHAT and CDR2 FQDESV (reference sequence). The CDR3 has 14 amino acids. V was shortened by 5 bases and J by 4 bases, with 14 bases between the two germline ends. The V call is TRBV11-1, the J call TRBJ2-5; D could derive from TRBD1 or TRBD2 (6 bases each). The origin of this receptor is a man between 35 and 55 years old in good health. The sequenced material came from blood. Here the CDR3 DNA reads TGTGCCAGCAGCAACGGGGGCAGCTTAGAGACCCAGTACTTC. This gives the protein CASSNGGSLETQYF.